This T cell receptor (beta chain) emerged from a study of vaccination and CD4 T cells after COVID-19. Background on the study: In the convalescent cohort, there were six males and four females, two of them Hispanic. Cells received overlapping spike peptides from SARS-CoV-2, HCoV-NL63, HCoV-OC43 and HCoV-229E as stimulation.

Cultured CD4+ T cell DNA was sequenced using the Oncomine TCR Beta short-read assay. MiXCR, run by TCRdb on the PCR reads, gives a single entry per CDR3 protein. The data hold tens of thousands of distinct CDR3 sequences, with around half observed a single time. Noted treatment: approximately 10-day PBMC culture with coronavirus spike peptide pools or control peptides (ViraFEST assay). Having spent around 9 days in culture, CD4+ T cells were then isolated by negative selection. Note on this clonotype: The antigen is undetermined.

Sequences were obtained from CD4+ T cells from blood, cultured in vitro. The clonotype was recovered from a human donor who had recovered from COVID-19.

The CDR3 sequence is CASSTTGSGHEQYF. The CDR3 nucleotides read TGTGCCAGCTCAACGACAGGGTCGGGACACGAGCAGTACTTC. The gene calls are TRBV18 and TRBJ2-7, with TRBD1 matching 7 bases. The CDR3 extends over 14 amino acids. Germline-derived CDR1 and CDR2 are KGHSH and LQKENI. The V and J ends lost 5 bases and 5 bases, in that order; junction bases with no gene match: 9. Full variable domain (outside the CDR3, taken from reference TRBV18 and TRBJ2-7): NAGVMQNPRHLVRRRGQEARLRCSPMKGHSHVYWYRQLPEEGLKFMVYLQKENIIDESGMPKERFSAEFPKEGPSILRIQQVVRGDSAAYFCASSTTGSGHEQYFGPGTRLTVT.